This T cell receptor (beta chain) was identified in a study of blood T cell repertoires in COVID-19. In assigning cohorts, the study relied on participant-reported clinical history. In Cohort 3, a recovered donor had either two negative PCRs, clearance, or symptom resolution. Regarding this clone: Other DNA sequences from this sample encode an identical CDR3 as well.

The data were produced by immunoSEQ multiplex PCR, yet TCRdb's version contains in-frame clones alone and is incomplete. Among around 290,000 clones, roughly 90% were seen once, and the ten largest hold around 1.1%. Per the germline V gene, CDR1 is LNHDA and CDR2 is SQIVND (reference sequence). Trimming took 1 base from V and 7 from J, leaving 8 bases between them. The CDR3 sequence is 13 residues long. Specimen: PBMCs or T cells enriched from blood (not recorded which). This chain connects TRBV19 to TRBJ2-1, with D perhaps matching TRBD1 (5 bases). The clonotype was recovered from a woman aged 30 to 39 who had recovered from COVID-19. CDR3 amino acids: CASSIGSGNEQFF. The CDR3 DNA reads as TGTGCCAGTAGTATAGGGTCAGGGAATGAGCAGTTCTTC. Supplemented by reference TRBV19 and TRBJ2-1, the full variable domain reads DGGITQSPKYLFRKEGQNVTLSCEQNLNHDAMYWYRQDPGQGLRLIYYSQIVNDFQKGDIAEGYSVSREKKESFPLTVTSAQKNPTAFYLCASSIGSGNEQFFGPGTRLTVL.